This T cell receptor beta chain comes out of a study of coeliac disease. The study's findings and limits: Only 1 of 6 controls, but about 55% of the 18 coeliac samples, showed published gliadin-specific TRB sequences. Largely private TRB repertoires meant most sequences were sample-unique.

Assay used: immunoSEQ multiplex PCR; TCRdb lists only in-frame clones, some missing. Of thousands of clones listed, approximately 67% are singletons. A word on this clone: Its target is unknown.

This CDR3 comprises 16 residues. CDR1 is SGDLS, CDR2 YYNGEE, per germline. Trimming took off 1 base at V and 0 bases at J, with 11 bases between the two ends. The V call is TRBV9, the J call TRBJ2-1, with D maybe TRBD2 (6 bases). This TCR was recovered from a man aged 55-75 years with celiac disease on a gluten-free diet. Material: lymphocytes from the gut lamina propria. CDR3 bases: TGTGCCAGCAGCGTAATGGGGCGGGGCTCCTACAATGAGCAGTTCTTC. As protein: CASSVMGRGSYNEQFF.